This T cell receptor beta chain comes out of a study of blood T cell repertoires in COVID-19. The trim removed 5 bases at V and 7 bases at J, leaving 2 bases unmatched. CDR3 size: 13 residues. Germline-derived CDR1 and CDR2 are MNHEY and SVGAGI. Clones were sequenced by immunoSEQ multiplex PCR, and TCRdb holds only the in-frame ones, with some missing. Altogether over 120,000 clones are present, about 86% being singletons, with the ten largest covering approximately 4%. The sequenced sample consisted of peripheral blood. This receptor was identified in a woman aged 55-70 years with acute or convalescent COVID-19. The chain recombines TRBV6-5 with TRBJ1-6; 7 nucleotides agree with TRBD1. The CDR3 protein is CASSRDSNSPLHF. For the CDR3, the DNA is TGTGCCAGCAGTCGGGACAGCAATTCACCCCTCCACTTT.